These 16 T cell receptor beta chains were sequenced from one sample in a study of cytomegalovirus exposure and HLA in healthy donors. Repertoires were generated with immunoSEQ multiplex PCR, while TCRdb's copy carries only in-frame clones and drops some. The data contain 150,000 to 250,000 clones, 80% to 90% of them singletons. Material: PBMCs. All receptors come from a woman aged 30 to 39 in good health and CMV-seropositive.

This clone was picked up many times. This sequence joins TRBV27 and TRBJ2-1, with 10 bases lining up with TRBD2. Germline CDR1 reads MNHEY; CDR2 reads SMNVEV (reference sequence). The ends lost 8 bases at V and 8 bases at J; junction bases unmatched: 15. The CDR3 is 16 amino acids. CDR3 coding DNA: TGTGCCAGCGGACTATTGAGCGGGAGGGCCTGGGATGAGCAGTTCTTC. Its protein product is CASGLLSGRAWDEQFF.

A note on this clone: Other DNA sequences in this sample translate to the same CDR3. The chain carries TRBV5-4 and TRBJ2-3; the match to TRBD2 covers 8 bases. V lost 1 base, J lost 1 base, and 2 bases stayed unmatched. This CDR3 comprises 15 residues. Looked up from germline, CDR1 is SGHNT and CDR2 is YYREEE (reference sequence). The CDR3 loop is CASSLTSGRTDTQYF. Written as DNA, the CDR3 is TGTGCCAGCAGCTTGACTAGCGGACGCACAGATACGCAGTATTTT.

To note about this clone: This is likely an artifact of a read error, given a far larger clone one base away. The same CDR3 arises from other DNA sequences in this sample as well. The chain joins TRBV5-8 to TRBJ2-7; D uncertain. Germline CDR1 and CDR2: SGHTS and YDEGEE. Deletions cut 4 bases from V and 4 bases from J, with 12 bases between. This CDR3 comprises 13 residues. The chain's CDR3 is CASSQDSGYEQYF. CDR3 DNA sequence: TGTGCCAGCAGCCAAGACTCCGGGTACGAGCAGTACTTC.

The rearrangement links TRBV7-9 to TRBJ1-1; perhaps TRBD1 as D (6 bases). Germline CDR1 and CDR2: SEHNR and FQNEAQ (reference sequence). Trimming removed 5 bases from V and 5 bases from J, with 9 bases in between. The CDR3 is made up of 12 amino acids. This CDR3 is CASSHTGTEAFF. CDR3 coding DNA: TGTGCCAGCAGCCATACAGGGACTGAAGCTTTCTTT.

The chain links TRBV30 to TRBJ1-1; 10 positions agree with TRBD1. Per the germline V gene, CDR1 is GTSNPN and CDR2 is SVGIG (reference sequence). The length of the CDR3 is 14 residues. CDR3 DNA: TGTCCATCCGGGACAGGGGTCTCCGGGTCTGGAGCTTTCTTT. Protein product: CPSGTGVSGSGAFF. Drawing the rest from reference TRBV30 and TRBJ1-1, the complete variable domain is SQTIHQWPATLVQPVGSPLSLECTVEGTSNPNLYWYRQAAGRGLQLLFYSVGIGQISSEVPQNLSASRPQDRQFILSSKKLLLSDSGFYLCPSGTGVSGSGAFFGQGTRLTVV.

This sequence joins TRBV2 and TRBJ1-4, with 8 bases fitting TRBD1. There are 15 residues in the CDR3. Losses at the gene ends were 4 bases for V and 4 bases for J; bases not matched to a gene: 5. Per the germline V gene, CDR1 is SNHLY and CDR2 is FYNNEI. In nucleotides, the CDR3 is TGTGCCAGCAGTGGAGTAGACAGGGGTAATGAAAAACTGTTTTTT. Protein: CASSGVDRGNEKLFF.

This clone was recorded only once. V gene TRBV7-2 combines with J gene TRBJ2-1; a possible D gene is TRBD2 (5 bases). V was cut by 1 base and J by 0 bases, with 7 bases left in between. The CDR3 spans 15 residues. Germline V CDR1 and CDR2: SGHTA, FQGNSA. CDR3 sequence reads: CASSLGGGSYNEQFF. CDR3 nucleotide sequence: TGTGCCAGCAGCTTAGGAGGAGGCTCCTACAATGAGCAGTTCTTC.

The rearrangement uses TRBV6-1 and TRBJ1-2; 8 bases line up with TRBD1. Germline V lookup: CDR1 MNHNS, CDR2 SASEGT. CDR3 length equals 15 residues. J was trimmed by 4 bases and V by 0 bases; bases with no gene match: 4. CDR3: CASSEASRGRYGYTF. The CDR3 region has the DNA TGTGCCAGCAGTGAAGCGAGCAGGGGGCGCTATGGCTACACCTTC.

The sample holds a few counts of this clone. V and J are TRBV19 and TRBJ1-5; D unresolved. The length of the CDR3 is 13 residues. Trimming removed 6 bases from V and 4 bases from J, with 10 bases in between. Germline V gene data show CDR1 as LNHDA and CDR2 as SQIVND (reference sequence). CDR3 loop: CASSSGGNQPQHF. The CDR3 DNA reads TGTGCCAGTAGCTCGGGAGGGAATCAGCCCCAGCATTTT.

The genes are TRBV6-1 and TRBJ2-2; TRBD1 might be the D (6 bases). CDR3 length equals 15 residues. Trimming pared 5 bases from V and 6 bases from J, leaving 16 bases between. The germline gives CDR1 MNHNS, CDR2 SASEGT. The CDR3 nucleotides read TGTGCCAGCAGTCGCGAACAGGGTAGGGCCGGGGAGCTGTTTTTT. Its translation is CASSREQGRAGELFF.

The rearrangement joins TRBV29-1 to TRBJ1-2, with D possibly matching TRBD1 (6 bases). V dropped 6 bases and J dropped 6 bases, with 14 bases sitting between them. This CDR3 has 12 residues. The germline CDR1 and CDR2 sequences are SQVTM and ANQGSEA. CDR3 bases: TGCAGCGTGAACCCGACAGGAGATGGCTACACCTTC. Its protein product is CSVNPTGDGYTF.

This chain joins TRBV5-1 and TRBJ2-5; D is unclear. Germline V CDR1 and CDR2: SGHRS, YFSETQ. The CDR3 totals 13 residues. The V and J ends lost 0 bases and 3 bases respectively, with 6 bases between them. The CDR3 nucleotides read TGCGCCAGCAGCTTGGCCGTTGAAGAGACCCAGTACTTC. It encodes CASSLAVEETQYF.

The CDR3 DNA sequence: TGTGCCAGCAGCGCAGAGGTGACAGTCTATGGCTACACCTTC. Protein: CASSAEVTVYGYTF. The V and J genes are TRBV7-9 and TRBJ1-2; a weak D match, TRBD1 (5 bases). The V gene's germline CDR1 is SEHNR and CDR2 FQNEAQ (reference sequence). V was pared by 5 bases and J by 4 bases, with 14 bases between. The CDR3 has 14 amino acids. Together with reference TRBV7-9 and TRBJ1-2, the CDR3 gives the full variable domain: DTGVSQNPRHKITKRGQNVTFRCDPISEHNRLYWYRQTLGQGPEFLTYFQNEAQLEKSRLLSDRFSAERPKGSFSTLEIQRTEQGDSAMYLCASSAEVTVYGYTFGSGTRLTVV.

The rearrangement uses TRBV11-2 and TRBJ2-2, with 7 nucleotides matching TRBD2. Germline V lookup: CDR1 SGHAT, CDR2 FQNNGV. Trimming cost V 5 bases and J 5 bases; bases outside gene matches: 11. CDR3 size: 16 residues. The CDR3, as DNA: TGTGCCAGCAGCCCCCGCGTAGCGGGCACAACCGGGGAGCTGTTTTTT. This encodes CASSPRVAGTTGELFF.

This sequence joins TRBV7-3 and TRBJ1-1; D might be TRBD1 (6 bases). This CDR3 has 13 amino acids. Germline V CDR1 and CDR2: SGHTA, FQGTGA. V was clipped by 3 bases and J by 5 bases, with 10 bases between them. The CDR3 nucleotides read TGTGCCAGCAGCTTCGGAAGGGGGACTGAAGCTTTCTTT. Translation: CASSFGRGTEAFF.

This clone was observed a handful of times. The chain employs TRBV29-1 and TRBJ1-2, with 8 nucleotides matching TRBD1. This CDR3 contains 14 residues. V shed 7 bases, J shed 4 bases, and the junction held 11 bases outside the gene matches. Per the germline V gene, CDR1 is SQVTM and CDR2 is ANQGSEA. CDR3: CSAIGQGESYGYTF. CDR3 sequence (DNA): TGCAGCGCTATAGGACAGGGAGAGAGCTATGGCTACACCTTC. Supplemented by reference TRBV29-1 and TRBJ1-2, the full variable domain reads SAVISQKPSRDICQRGTSLTIQCQVDSQVTMMFWYRQQPGQSLTLIATANQGSEATYESGFVIDKFPISRPNLTFSTLTVSNMSPEDSSIYLCSAIGQGESYGYTFGSGTRLTVV.